This TCR beta chain was recorded in a study of blood T cells in healthy people across ages (dated by TCRdb to the mid-2010s). For context, the study as a whole: Template switching captured roughly one uniquely barcoded TCR beta cDNA molecule per two T cells in model experiments. To track age-related changes in TCR beta repertoire diversity, the study relied on deep sequencing normalized with unique cDNA molecular identifiers. The donors were divided into four age groups: young (average about 16 years), middle-aged (about 40), aged (about 56) and long-lived (approximately 74). Two additional independent replicas of 1 million unique cDNA reads from the same blood draw were analyzed for two donors (one aged 18 to 30 and one aged 80 or older).

The donors were around 39 Caucasian individuals from Russia, aged 6 to 90 years, who were systemically healthy. Approximately 10 milliliters of peripheral blood were collected from each donor into EDTA-treated Vacutainer tubes. PBMCs were isolated by Ficoll-Paque density-gradient centrifugation, with at least 6 million obtained per sample. Total RNA was extracted from PBMCs with Trizol reagent, with at least 5.5 micrograms obtained per sample. Naive CD45RAhigh/CD27high T cell percentages were measured by flow cytometry on a PBMC aliquot from every donor. Library prep was done by 5' RACE. The sequencer listed for this sample is Illumina HiSeq 2500. A second PCR of about 6 to 11 cycles was performed with a sample-barcoded 5' primer and a J-beta primer mix. A template-switch 5' adaptor carrying 12 random nucleotides introduced a unique molecular identifier onto each TCR beta cDNA molecule. At least 3 million CDR3-containing paired-end reads were obtained from each sample. First-strand cDNA synthesis was performed from all RNA using the Mint cDNA synthesis kit, with priming by a TRBC-specific oligonucleotide. Following uracil-DNA glycosylase treatment, all cDNA underwent a first 18-cycle PCR with the universal primers M1SS and BC2_uni_R. In the authors' own workflow: For normalization, 1 million high-quality reads, each with a distinct molecular identifier, were randomly selected from each sample. Instead of being binned into consensus sequences, reads that shared molecular identifiers were thrown out. MiTCR, run with a Q25 quality threshold and the strictest error-elimination algorithm, handled CDR3 identification, clonotype clustering and error correction. A nonparametric unseen species model with Euler transformation was used to estimate lower-bound total TCR beta diversity. Clones were called with MiXCR by TCRdb after fastp trimmed the public reads at Q25, and only in-frame beta chains were retained. Under each unique CDR3 protein, matching rows form one entry showing the most common genes and DNA. TCRdb's processing, not the authors', yielded these V and J calls. For this sample the table gives about 930,000 distinct CDR3 sequences, of which 25% to 30% were detected only once. About a tenth of the sample lies in the top ten.

Points the paper makes about the study in general: Because profiling used bulk unsorted PBMCs, naive and antigen-experienced compartments could not be compared conclusively. Estimates of total diversity based on one million sequenced T cells were considered lower bounds and underestimates. As age increased, observed TCR beta diversity per million T cells dropped in a roughly linear way, and a significant reduction was already evident by age 40. The long-lived group showed more naive CD4+ T cells, fewer expanded clones and increased TCR diversity than the aged group, suggesting age selection. Because donor CMV infection status was unknown, age-related changes in expanded clonotypes were potentially confounded. Observed TCR beta diversity correlated strongly with the percentage of naive T cells measured by flow cytometry.

As regards this clonotype: What this receptor recognizes is not known. Base qualities are not at hand, and no much larger clone is one base apart.

The same data also contributed to another study, on T cells of mothers and their children. As the second publication notes: Nine systemically healthy Caucasian individuals, comprising three mothers and their six children, were included as donors. cDNA synthesis used all of the extracted RNA, with around 1.5 ug of RNA in each 15 ul reaction. In the second PCR, sample barcodes and 2-4 random nucleotides were introduced via the M1S primer. Over 8.5 million TCR beta CDR3 reads were obtained for each mother, and approximately 2.9 million reads were obtained for each child. TCR recombination output is similarly shaped by thymic selection in related and unrelated pairs, with a minor effect exerted by inherited differences. Related mother-child pairs always showed normalized repertoire overlap that was slightly higher than in unrelated mother-child pairs, though the difference was never significant. With a sensitivity of about 100 clones per million clonotypes, no persistent microchimeric T cell clones were detected. To look for features that set related mother-child pairs apart from unrelated individuals, the researchers ran deep NGS to compare the TCR beta repertoires of mothers and children. Mothers averaged around 40 +/- 4 years of age and children averaged about 10 +/- 4 years. After adapter ligation was performed with NEBNext reagents, the libraries were sequenced on an Illumina HiSeq 2000 with 100+100 nt paired-end reads. Mother and child libraries were prepared a month apart and sequenced in separate runs to prevent cross-contamination. For each donor, somewhere between about 450,000 and 2,200,000 distinct TCR beta clonotypes were identified. Naive TCR beta clonotypes were estimated from low-frequency clonotypes matched to each donor's FACS-determined naive share, without sorting.

Sequenced input: blood. This sequence was found in a woman between 40 and 55 years old in good health.

The nucleotides read TGTGCCAGCAGCTTATTTGGGGGGGGGGGCACAGATACGCAGTATTTT. Protein translation: CASSLFGGGGTDTQYF. The chain employs TRBV7-2 and TRBJ2-3; TRBD2 aligns with 7 central bases. Inclusive of the bounding cysteine and phenylalanine, the CDR3 is 16 residues long. CDR3 DNA only is kept here, 48 bases in frame from base 1. CDR1 and CDR2 are read off the germline V gene as SGHTA and FQGNSA. Here V drops 2 bases and J drops 1 base, and the junction holds 6 bases not matched to any gene.